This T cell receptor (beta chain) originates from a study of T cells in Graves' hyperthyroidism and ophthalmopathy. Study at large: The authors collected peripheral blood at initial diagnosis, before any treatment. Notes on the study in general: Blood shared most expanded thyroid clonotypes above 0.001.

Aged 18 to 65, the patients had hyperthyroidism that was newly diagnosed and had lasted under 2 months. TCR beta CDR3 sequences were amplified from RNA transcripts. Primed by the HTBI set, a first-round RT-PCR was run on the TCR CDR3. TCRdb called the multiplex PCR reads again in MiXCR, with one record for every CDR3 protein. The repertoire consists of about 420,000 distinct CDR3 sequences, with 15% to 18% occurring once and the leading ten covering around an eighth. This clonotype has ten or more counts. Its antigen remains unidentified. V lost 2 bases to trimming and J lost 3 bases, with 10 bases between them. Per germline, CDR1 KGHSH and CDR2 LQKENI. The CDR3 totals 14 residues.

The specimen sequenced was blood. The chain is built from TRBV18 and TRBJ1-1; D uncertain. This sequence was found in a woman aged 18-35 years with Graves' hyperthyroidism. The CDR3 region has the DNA TGTGCCAGCTCACCAAATCGAGGACACACTGAAGCTTTCTTT. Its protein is CASSPNRGHTEAFF. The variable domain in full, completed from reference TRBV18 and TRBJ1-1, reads NAGVMQNPRHLVRRRGQEARLRCSPMKGHSHVYWYRQLPEEGLKFMVYLQKENIIDESGMPKERFSAEFPKEGPSILRIQQVVRGDSAAYFCASSPNRGHTEAFFGQGTRLTVV.